The next 27 T cell receptor beta chains were all read from a single sample in a study of blood T cells in healthy people across ages. Combining a sample-barcoded 5' primer with a J-beta primer mix, a second PCR ran for 7 to 11 cycles. TCRdb analysed the 5' RACE reads with MiXCR anew, one entry per CDR3 protein. The table has about 1,400,000 distinct CDR3 sequences, 42% seen once; the top ten hold 6.5% to 10%. Sample: blood. All receptors derive from a woman between 18 and 29 years old in good health.

This clonotype has just a few counts. The gene calls are TRBV12-3 or TRBV12-4 and TRBJ2-1, with D perhaps TRBD1 (6 bases). The CDR3 contains 12 residues. The V and J ends lost 5 bases and 9 bases respectively, with 11 bases between them. The CDR3 DNA reads as TGTGCCAGCAGTCCGCAGGGGTTTGAGCAGTTCTTC. It codes for CASSPQGFEQFF.

This clonotype was observed a few times. The chain joins TRBV20-1 to TRBJ1-2; perhaps TRBD1 as D (6 bases). This CDR3 comprises 12 residues. Germline CDR1 and CDR2: DFQATT and SNEGSKA (reference sequence). With 7 bases removed from V and 2 bases from J, the gap between germline ends came to 11 bases. The CDR3 here is CSVSQGNYGYTF. The CDR3 bases are TGCAGTGTGTCTCAGGGGAACTATGGCTACACCTTC.

The genes are TRBV3-1 and TRBJ2-7, with 10 bases that match TRBD2. The J call is in doubt because the DNA end fits TRBJ2-5 better. Looked up from germline, CDR1 is LGHDT and CDR2 is YNNKEL (reference sequence). CDR3 length equals 17 residues. The CDR3 DNA sequence: TGTGCCAGCAGCCAAGTTGGGAGCGGGAGGGCCTTTGAGACCCAGTACTTC. Residues: CASSQVGSGRAFETQYF.

The sample holds a few counts of this clonotype. The V and J genes are TRBV4-1 and TRBJ2-7; TRBD2 matches at 12 bases. The germline CDR1 and CDR2 sequences are MGHRA and YSYEKL. CDR3 size: 16 residues. V was pared by 2 bases and J by 4 bases, with 6 bases of the junction left unmatched. The CDR3 DNA reads TGCGCCAGCAGCCAACCACTAGCGGGAGGAAGATACGAGCAGTACTTC. Its protein is CASSQPLAGGRYEQYF.

The J gene is TRBJ1-1, the V gene TRBV7-9; D is unclear. Germline V lookup: CDR1 SEHNR, CDR2 FQNEAQ (reference sequence). V shed 6 bases and J shed 6 bases, with 17 bases lying between them. This CDR3 region has 14 residues. The CDR3 region is CASSQPGPESEAFF. The CDR3 bases are TGTGCCAGCAGTCAACCGGGCCCGGAGTCTGAAGCTTTCTTT.

This clonotype was seen only a few times. The chain recombines TRBV7-2 with TRBJ2-1, with 14 bases aligning to TRBD2. V trimming: 4 bases; J trimming: 4 bases; junction bases outside the gene matches: 9. The CDR3 contains 18 residues. Per germline, CDR1 SGHTA and CDR2 FQGNSA. The CDR3 loop is CASSSQGLAGVQYNEQFF. In nucleotides, the CDR3 is TGTGCCAGCAGCTCCCAGGGACTAGCGGGGGTCCAATACAATGAGCAGTTCTTC.

This clonotype has just a few counts. V and J are TRBV28 and TRBJ2-7; D is tentatively TRBD1 or TRBD2 (5 bases each). Germline CDR1 is MDHEN and CDR2 is SYDVKM. The germline V and J ends were trimmed by 1 base and 3 bases, with 16 bases remaining between them. The CDR3 contains 16 residues. CDR3 residues: CASSLSGTAGHYEQYF. CDR3 DNA sequence: TGTGCCAGCAGTTTATCCGGGACGGCGGGTCACTACGAGCAGTACTTC.

The CDR3 coding sequence is TGTGCCAGCAGCCGTAGAAGGAATCAGCCCCAGCATTTT. This codes for CASSRRRNQPQHF. The chain carries TRBV7-6 and TRBJ1-5; the D is unclear. The germline CDR1 and CDR2 sequences are SGHVS and FNYEAQ. The V and J ends lost 5 bases and 4 bases respectively, with 9 bases between them. The CDR3 spans 13 residues.

V is TRBV28 and J is TRBJ1-4, with a weak D call TRBD1 (5 bases). Deletions cut 2 bases from V and 0 bases from J, with 13 bases between. Germline V gene data show CDR1 as MDHEN and CDR2 as SYDVKM. The CDR3 contains 17 residues. DNA of the CDR3: TGTGCCAGCAGTTTACCACAGACAGTTACAACTAATGAAAAACTGTTTTTT. Translated: CASSLPQTVTTNEKLFF. Full variable domain (remainder filled in from reference TRBV28 and TRBJ1-4): DVKVTQSSRYLVKRTGEKVFLECVQDMDHENMFWYRQDPGLGLRLIYFSYDVKMKEKGDIPEGYSVSREKKERFSLILESASTNQTSMYLCASSLPQTVTTNEKLFFGSGTQLSVL.

The V and J genes are TRBV7-2 and TRBJ1-5, with 8 nucleotides matching TRBD1. The trim removed 1 base at V and 7 bases at J, leaving 6 bases unmatched. The CDR3 has 15 amino acids. Germline V CDR1 and CDR2: SGHTA, FQGNSA. The DNA of the CDR3 is TGTGCCAGCAGCTTAGGACAGGGGATGGGGCAGCCCCAGCATTTT. Its protein is CASSLGQGMGQPQHF.

The table lists this clonotype with a few counts. The chain combines TRBV20-1 with TRBJ2-3; D call uncertain. CDR3 size: 12 residues. The V end was cut by 3 bases, the J end by 9 bases, with 13 bases between. Germline V gives CDR1 DFQATT, CDR2 SNEGSKA (reference sequence). The CDR3 nucleotides are TGCAGTGCTAGCGACCTTCAGGTAACGCAGTATTTT. It codes for CSASDLQVTQYF.

This chain uses TRBV27 with TRBJ1-2, with D possibly being TRBD1 (5 bases). There are 13 residues in the CDR3. The germline CDR1 and CDR2 sequences are MNHEY and SMNVEV (reference sequence). Trimming stripped 6 bases from V and 1 base from J, with 9 bases between. CDR3 DNA: TGTGCCAGCAGCCGGGACTATAACTATGGCTACACCTTC. This gives the protein CASSRDYNYGYTF.

V is TRBV4-2 and J is TRBJ2-7; possible D gene TRBD1, 6 bases. Trimming removed 2 bases at V and 2 bases at J, with 13 bases between. CDR3 length equals 15 residues. Germline V gene data show CDR1 as LGHNA and CDR2 as YNFKEQ. The CDR3 nucleotides are TGTGCCAGCAGCCAAACCCAGGGGCTCACCTACGAGCAGTACTTC. Amino acid sequence: CASSQTQGLTYEQYF.

The genes are TRBV7-9 and TRBJ2-1; 12 bases are shared with TRBD2. Germline V gene lookup returns CDR1 SEHNR and CDR2 FQNEAQ (reference sequence). J was trimmed by 1 base and V by 5 bases; bases with no gene match: 9. CDR3 size: 18 residues. This CDR3 is CASSRASGGDFSYNEQFF. The CDR3 DNA follows: TGTGCCAGCAGCCGAGCTAGCGGGGGGGACTTTTCCTACAATGAGCAGTTCTTC.

The chain recombines TRBV10-3 with TRBJ1-6; the match to TRBD1 covers 7 bases. The junction had 7 bases not matched to a gene; V was cut back by 2 bases and J by 9 bases. The CDR3 covers 15 residues. The germline gives CDR1 ENHRY, CDR2 SYGVKD. The CDR3 bases are TGTGCCATCAGTGAGCCGACAGGGTATGGTTCACCCCTCCACTTT. Translated: CAISEPTGYGSPLHF.

V is TRBV20-1 and J is TRBJ2-4; a weak D match, TRBD1 (6 bases). V lost 8 bases to trimming and J lost 3 bases, with 11 bases between them. CDR1 DFQATT and CDR2 SNEGSKA come from the germline V gene (reference sequence). CDR3 length: 12 amino acids. Here the CDR3 reads CSPQGSKNIQYF. As DNA, the CDR3 is TGCAGTCCTCAGGGGAGCAAAAACATTCAGTACTTC.

This chain connects TRBV5-1 to TRBJ2-1, with TRBD2 matching over 9 bases. The CDR3 has 15 residues. The ends lost 3 bases at V and 9 bases at J; junction bases unmatched: 10. Germline V gene lookup returns CDR1 SGHRS and CDR2 YFSETQ. CDR3 bases: TGCGCCAGCAGCTGGATAGCGGGGGTTGAAGGTGAGCAGTTCTTC. Encoded protein: CASSWIAGVEGEQFF.

The chain uses TRBV27 and TRBJ2-2; no definite D call. CDR1 and CDR2 (germline): MNHEY, SMNVEV (reference sequence). This CDR3 has 13 residues. V lost 6 bases, J lost 3 bases, and 8 bases lay in between. The CDR3 sequence: CASRPLDTGELFF. CDR3 nucleotide sequence: TGTGCCAGCAGACCCCTGGACACCGGGGAGCTGTTTTTT.

The sample holds a few counts of this clonotype. The rearrangement joins TRBV4-1 to TRBJ1-1, with D hard to call. Trimming cost V 1 base and J 1 base, with 10 bases left between them. Germline V gene lookup returns CDR1 MGHRA and CDR2 YSYEKL. The CDR3 is 15 residues long. CDR3 region: CASSQVAPANTEAFF. CDR3 DNA sequence: TGCGCCAGCAGCCAAGTGGCCCCGGCGAACACTGAAGCTTTCTTT.

The V gene is TRBV5-1, the J gene TRBJ2-5; 9 positions agree with TRBD2. J gave up 2 bases and V 0 bases, and 5 bases lay outside the gene matches. CDR1 and CDR2 (germline): SGHRS, YFSETQ. The CDR3 length is 16 residues. The CDR3 bases are TGCGCCAGCAGCTTGGGAGATAGCGGGGGACAAGAGACCCAGTACTTC. The encoded protein is CASSLGDSGGQETQYF. The full variable domain, rest sourced from reference TRBV5-1 and TRBJ2-5, is KAGVTQTPRYLIKTRGQQVTLSCSPISGHRSVSWYQQTPGQGLQFLFEYFSETQRNKGNFPGRFSGRQFSNSRSEMNVSTLELGDSALYLCASSLGDSGGQETQYFGPGTRLLVL.

This clonotype appeared a single time. The chain employs TRBV5-6 and TRBJ2-7; D is possibly TRBD2 (6 bases). Germline loops: CDR1 SGHDT, CDR2 YYEEEE. V was trimmed by 2 bases and J by 5 bases, leaving 14 bases between them. CDR3 length: 14 amino acids. The CDR3 DNA follows: TGTGCCAGCAGCTTCGTGGAGGGCCCCCACGAGCAGTACTTC. Translated, it gives CASSFVEGPHEQYF. Filled out from reference TRBV5-6 and TRBJ2-7, the complete variable domain reads DAGVTQSPTHLIKTRGQQVTLRCSPKSGHDTVSWYQQALGQGPQFIFQYYEEEERQRGNFPDRFSGHQFPNYSSELNVNALLLGDSALYLCASSFVEGPHEQYFGPGTRLTVT.

V gene TRBV20-1 combines with J gene TRBJ2-4, with TRBD2 matching 8 bases. The DNA end is more similar to TRBJ2-7, so the J call may be wrong. Germline V lookup: CDR1 DFQATT, CDR2 SNEGSKA (reference sequence). This CDR3 region has 14 residues. The CDR3 DNA follows: TGCAGTGGCAACGCTGCCGGGACTAGCTACGAGCAGTACTTC. It encodes CSGNAAGTSYEQYF.

V is TRBV2 and J is TRBJ2-7; a weak D match, TRBD1 (6 bases). V was clipped by 2 bases and J by 5 bases, with 13 bases between them. The CDR3 spans 14 residues. Germline CDR1 and CDR2: SNHLY and FYNNEI. The CDR3 sequence is CASSELPGVDEQYF. In DNA form, the CDR3 reads TGTGCCAGCAGTGAATTGCCAGGGGTGGACGAGCAGTACTTC.

The chain combines TRBV28 with TRBJ2-3; 15 bases line up with TRBD2. The CDR3 loop spans 19 amino acids. The germline gives CDR1 MDHEN, CDR2 SYDVKM. The V segment lost 3 bases and the J segment 5 bases; nucleotides outside the gene matches: 12. The CDR3 sequence is CASSFVGLAGGPSGDTQYF. CDR3 DNA sequence: TGTGCCAGCAGTTTCGTTGGACTAGCGGGGGGGCCTAGTGGAGATACGCAGTATTTT.

CDR3 in amino acids: CASGTSGHNEQFF. The DNA of the CDR3 is TGTGCCAGCGGGACTAGCGGACACAATGAGCAGTTCTTC. The genes are TRBV27 and TRBJ2-1; 11 nucleotides agree with TRBD2. Trimming removed 8 bases from V and 5 bases from J; junction bases left unmatched: 2. The germline gives CDR1 MNHEY, CDR2 SMNVEV (reference sequence). The CDR3 spans 13 residues.

The chain employs TRBV2 and TRBJ1-1; 8 nucleotides align to TRBD1. CDR3 length equals 15 residues. After removal of 6 bases from V and 1 base from J, the junction contained 7 bases not matched to a gene. Per germline, CDR1 SNHLY and CDR2 FYNNEI. In DNA, the CDR3 is TGTGCCAGCAGACCAACCGGGACAGGGAACACTGAAGCTTTCTTT. It translates to CASRPTGTGNTEAFF.

This sequence joins TRBV10-2 and TRBJ2-1; no clear D. The germline V gene encodes CDR1 WSHSY and CDR2 SAAADI. The length of the CDR3 is 16 residues. V was trimmed by 7 bases and J by 9 bases, leaving 25 bases between them. In DNA form, the CDR3 reads TGCGCCAGCACTGGAGACGAATTTGGGGATCTAAGTGAGCAGTTCTTC. It codes for CASTGDEFGDLSEQFF.